This T cell receptor beta chain was documented in a study of tumor-infiltrating lymphocytes in primary liver carcinoma. Starting material for RNA and DNA co-extraction consisted of roughly 19-30 mg of unsorted bulk tissue. Starting from 500 ng of total RNA, TCR beta cDNA was produced with a primer in the constant region. Three nested multiplex PCR rounds, a slightly modified ARM-PCR method, built the TCR beta libraries. Rounds one and two of PCR, each of 10 cycles, were primed with TRBV1-TRBV30 forward primers and a C-beta reverse primer. Each CDR3 protein gets one entry after TCRdb re-called the multiplex PCR reads with MiXCR. Seen here are about 50,000 distinct CDR3 sequences, about 78% observed once, and the top ten hold roughly 24%. CDR1 is SGHDT, CDR2 YYEEEE, per germline. This CDR3 contains 14 residues. V lost 2 bases and J lost 6; bases outside the gene matches: 7.

The sequence derives from a man aged 40-50 years with primary liver carcinoma and hepatitis B virus infection. The sequencing sample was made of liver tumor tissue from sampling region 5. Subset reported: tumor region T5, tumor centre. J is TRBJ2-7 and V is TRBV5-6; the match to TRBD1 covers 8 bases. The CDR3 sequence: CASSFGTGYCEQYF. As DNA, the CDR3 is TGTGCCAGCAGCTTTGGGACAGGATACTGCGAGCAGTACTTC.